The next 11 T cell receptor beta chains were all read from a single sample in a study of T cell repertoires in cytomegalovirus infection. A single record per CDR3 protein comes from TCRdb applying MiXCR to the reads. The sample lists a few hundred thousand distinct CDR3 sequences; 22% were seen once. What was sequenced was CD8+ T cells from PBMCs. The receptor set was obtained from a human donor in good health (CMV status not recorded). Some clones in this sample may be carry-over from other donors' samples.

The V and J genes are TRBV6-5 and TRBJ1-2; 7 nucleotides line up with TRBD1. V shed 5 bases, J shed 6 bases, and the junction held 15 bases outside the gene matches. Germline V gene sequence: CDR1 MNHEY, CDR2 SVGAGI. The CDR3 sequence is 16 residues long. The CDR3 region is CASSLSPPGGGDGYTF. The CDR3 coding sequence is TGTGCCAGCAGTCTTTCCCCTCCAGGAGGGGGCGATGGCTACACCTTC.

The chain uses TRBV20-1 and TRBJ2-1, with 8 positions matching TRBD1. The ends lost 0 bases at V and 3 bases at J; junction bases unmatched: 7. This CDR3 is 16 amino acids long. In germline, CDR1 is DFQATT, CDR2 SNEGSKA (reference sequence). Written as DNA, the CDR3 is TGCAGTGCTAGAGATCTTTACAGGGGGGACTACAATGAGCAGTTCTTC. It is translated as CSARDLYRGDYNEQFF.

This clonotype was counted between two and nine times. The chain links TRBV12-3 or TRBV12-4 to TRBJ1-1; 8 bases are a match to TRBD1. V trimming: 6 bases; J trimming: 4 bases; junction bases outside the gene matches: 10. This CDR3 has 15 residues. Here the CDR3 reads CASRNTGGRTTEAFF. The CDR3 nucleotides read TGTGCCAGCAGGAACACAGGGGGTAGGACCACTGAAGCTTTCTTT.

The CDR3 reads CASSPGQGMSHEQYF. CDR3 DNA sequence: TGTGCCAGCAGCCCGGGACAGGGGATGAGCCACGAGCAGTACTTC. This rearrangement joins TRBV13 to TRBJ2-7; 10 nucleotides align to TRBD1. After removal of 5 bases from V and 5 bases from J, the junction contained 9 bases not matched to a gene. Germline V gives CDR1 PRHDT, CDR2 FYEKMQ (reference sequence). The CDR3 contains 15 residues.

V usage is TRBV2 and J usage is TRBJ1-2; D is perhaps TRBD1 (6 bases). The CDR3 length is 16 residues. Germline loops: CDR1 SNHLY, CDR2 FYNNEI. V was pared by 3 bases and J by 6 bases, with 20 bases between. The CDR3 sequence is CASSDQLLTGTHGYTF. CDR3 nucleotide sequence: TGTGCCAGCAGTGACCAACTCCTTACAGGGACCCATGGCTACACCTTC.

The gene calls are TRBV12-3 or TRBV12-4 and TRBJ2-5; 9 bases align to TRBD2. The CDR3 spans 17 residues. The V segment lost 3 bases and the J segment 5 bases; nucleotides outside the gene matches: 13. CDR3 DNA: TGTGCCAGCAGTTTCCGGAGCGGGGGGCCTCTTCAGGAGACCCAGTACTTC. Encoded protein: CASSFRSGGPLQETQYF.

Points on this clonotype: A junction boundary mismatches the germline segment, possibly from a read error. The rearrangement uses TRBV4-1 and TRBJ2-7; 8 bases fit TRBD2. This CDR3 region has 15 residues. Germline values: CDR1 MGHRA, CDR2 YSYEKL. The CDR3 DNA sequence: TGTGCCAGCAGCCAAGATCCCAGCGGGGGAGCCGAGCAGTACTTC. Protein: CASSQDPSGGAEQYF.

This clonotype has a count of ten or more. The V and J genes are TRBV20-1 and TRBJ2-1, with D unresolved. The V end was cut by 1 base, the J end by 3 bases, with 4 bases between. The CDR3 is 12 residues long. Looked up from germline, CDR1 is DFQATT and CDR2 is SNEGSKA (reference sequence). The CDR3 is CSARASYNEQFF. In nucleotides, the CDR3 is TGCAGTGCTAGAGCCAGCTACAATGAGCAGTTCTTC.

This chain connects TRBV6-8 to TRBJ2-1; D tentatively reads TRBD1 or TRBD2 (5 bases each). The CDR3 covers 18 residues. Germline lookup yields CDR1 MNHGY and CDR2 SAAAGT. V lost 0 bases to trimming and J lost 6 bases, with 21 bases between them. The CDR3 DNA follows: TGTGCCAGCAGTTACTCCCCCGTTGGGGGATGGCCCTCCAATGAGCAGTTCTTC. It yields the protein CASSYSPVGGWPSNEQFF.

The chain joins TRBV7-3 to TRBJ2-5, with 9 bases fitting TRBD2. J gave up 5 bases and V 8 bases, and 3 bases lay outside the gene matches. The CDR3 sequence is 12 residues long. CDR1 SGHTA and CDR2 FQGTGA come from the germline V gene. CDR3 in DNA: TGTGCCAGCGGGACTAGCTGGGAGACCCAGTACTTC. As protein: CASGTSWETQYF.

Many counts were recorded for this clonotype. This chain uses TRBV7-8 with TRBJ1-2, with 8 bases that match TRBD1. The CDR3 consists of 18 residues. Per the germline V gene, CDR1 is SGHVS and CDR2 is FQNEAQ. J lost 8 bases, V lost 7 bases, and 24 bases had no gene match. For the CDR3, the DNA is TGTGCCAGCATCCCCTCTGCCGGGTCAGGGGGCTCCCTCTACGGCTACACCTTC. This encodes CASIPSAGSGGSLYGYTF. The variable domain in full, completed from reference TRBV7-8 and TRBJ1-2, reads GAGVSQSPRYKVAKRGQDVALRCDPISGHVSLFWYQQALGQGPEFLTYFQNEAQLDKSGLPSDRFFAERPEGSVSTLKIQRTQQEDSAVYLCASIPSAGSGGSLYGYTFGSGTRLTVV.